One and the same sample provided the 17 T cell receptor beta chains below, sequenced in a study of monozygotic twins with cystic fibrosis. Sequencing was performed with immunoSEQ multiplex PCR; in TCRdb, only in-frame clones are kept and a portion is missing. Seen here are under 30,000 clones, 90% observed once, and the top ten hold approximately 0.54%. The sequenced material came from blood. These receptors originate from a girl aged 2 to 10 with cystic fibrosis.

The chain is built from TRBV6-5 and TRBJ2-2; tentatively, D is TRBD2 (6 bases). Trimming removed 2 bases from V and 4 bases from J, with 11 bases in between. From germline, CDR1 is MNHEY and CDR2 SVGAGI. This CDR3 spans 15 amino acids. In DNA, the CDR3 is TGTGCCAGCAGTTACCTCGGGGGTGGCACCGGGGAGCTGTTTTTT. Protein product: CASSYLGGGTGELFF.

The J gene is TRBJ1-2, the V gene TRBV5-1; TRBD1 matches 7 bases. CDR3 size: 12 residues. Per the germline V gene, CDR1 is SGHRS and CDR2 is YFSETQ. V shed 4 bases and J 6 bases; nucleotides not matched to a gene: 3. CDR3 DNA sequence: TGCGCCAGCAGCATCGGGACAGATGGCTACACCTTC. Protein product: CASSIGTDGYTF. Drawing the rest from reference TRBV5-1 and TRBJ1-2, the complete variable domain is KAGVTQTPRYLIKTRGQQVTLSCSPISGHRSVSWYQQTPGQGLQFLFEYFSETQRNKGNFPGRFSGRQFSNSRSEMNVSTLELGDSALYLCASSIGTDGYTFGSGTRLTVV.

The V call is TRBV27, the J call TRBJ1-6, with D unclear. This CDR3 region has 15 residues. Germline V gives CDR1 MNHEY, CDR2 SMNVEV (reference sequence). Trimming removed 6 bases from V and 5 bases from J, with 14 bases in between. The CDR3 sequence: CASSVLGVDNSPLHF. DNA of the CDR3: TGTGCCAGCAGCGTCCTAGGAGTTGATAATTCACCCCTCCACTTT.

V and J are TRBV18 and TRBJ1-5; 8 positions match TRBD1. Germline CDR1 is KGHSH and CDR2 is LQKENI. This CDR3 region has 16 residues. V dropped 2 bases and J dropped 1; count of bases not matched to a gene: 4. The CDR3 DNA reads TGTGCCAGCTCACCATCTAGGACAGGGAGCAATCAGCCCCAGCATTTT. Protein sequence: CASSPSRTGSNQPQHF.

The chain employs TRBV30 and TRBJ1-1; D is unresolved. The CDR3 has 13 amino acids. CDR1 and CDR2 (germline): GTSNPN, SVGIG (reference sequence). Trimming pared 2 bases from V and 6 bases from J, leaving 13 bases between. This CDR3 reads CAWSPPFRAEAFF. The CDR3 DNA sequence: TGTGCCTGGAGTCCACCTTTTCGAGCTGAAGCTTTCTTT.

The chain uses TRBV7-2 and TRBJ2-7; no clear D gene. Germline CDR1 is SGHTA and CDR2 is FQGNSA. Trimming removed 2 bases at V and 3 bases at J, with 5 bases between. This CDR3 spans 12 amino acids. CDR3 nucleotide sequence: TGTGCCAGCAGCTTATCCCTCTACGAGCAGTACTTC. This sequence encodes CASSLSLYEQYF.

The V and J genes are TRBV6-5 and TRBJ2-3, with 7 nucleotides matching TRBD2. The V gene's germline CDR1 is MNHEY and CDR2 SVGAGI. The trim removed 1 base at V and 1 base at J, leaving 2 bases unmatched. The CDR3 is made up of 15 amino acids. The CDR3 protein is CASSYFLAGTDTQYF. CDR3 DNA sequence: TGTGCCAGCAGTTACTTCCTAGCGGGCACAGATACGCAGTATTTT.

CDR3 in DNA: TGTGCCAGCAGCTTAGGAAATTCACCCCTCCACTTT. This sequence encodes CASSLGNSPLHF. The chain uses TRBV7-9 and TRBJ1-6; D is unclear. Trimming removed 1 base at V and 7 bases at J, with 2 bases between. CDR1 and CDR2 (germline): SEHNR, FQNEAQ (reference sequence). CDR3 size: 12 residues.

This chain uses TRBV5-4 with TRBJ2-2, with 7 nucleotides matching TRBD2. The CDR3 spans 13 residues. J lost 5 bases, V lost 5 bases, and 3 bases had no gene match. CDR1 is SGHNT, CDR2 YYREEE, per germline (reference sequence). The DNA for the CDR3 is TGTGCCAGCAGGTTCGGGAGGACCGGGGAGCTGTTTTTT. Its translation: CASRFGRTGELFF.

This clone is a singleton in its sample. The chain carries TRBV6-5 and TRBJ1-5; 7 bases align to TRBD1. With 6 bases clipped from V and 6 bases from J, the junction kept 8 bases outside the gene matches. This CDR3 region has 14 residues. Germline lookup yields CDR1 MNHEY and CDR2 SVGAGI. CDR3 in amino acids: CASRPGTVSQPQHF. The CDR3 DNA follows: TGTGCCAGCAGACCCGGGACAGTGAGTCAGCCCCAGCATTTT.

The chain links TRBV30 to TRBJ1-1; D call uncertain. The germline CDR1 and CDR2 sequences are GTSNPN and SVGIG (reference sequence). CDR3 length: 13 residues. Trimming cost V 1 base and J 4 bases, with 10 bases left between them. CDR3 amino acids: CAWSARLFTEAFF. Here the CDR3 DNA reads TGTGCCTGGAGTGCTAGACTGTTCACTGAAGCTTTCTTT.

The chain combines TRBV4-1 with TRBJ1-5; possibly TRBD1 for D (5 bases). Germline lookup yields CDR1 MGHRA and CDR2 YSYEKL. CDR3 length: 18 residues. V dropped 1 base and J dropped 0 bases, with 16 bases sitting between them. CDR3 sequence (DNA): TGCGCCAGCAGCCAAGCGCCGGGACCCCAAGATAGCAATCAGCCCCAGCATTTT. Residues: CASSQAPGPQDSNQPQHF.

The gene calls are TRBV21-1 and TRBJ2-7; TRBD1 is taken as the D call from the table, unchecked against the DNA. TRBV21-1 counts as a pseudogene. The CDR3 extends over 15 amino acids. The CDR3 loop reads CASSLRDRQCYEQYF. CDR3 nucleotide sequence: TGTGCCAGCAGCTTACGGGACAGACAATGCTACGAGCAGTACTTC.

The V call is TRBV10-3, the J call TRBJ2-5; a possible D gene is TRBD2 (7 bases). Germline values: CDR1 ENHRY, CDR2 SYGVKD. The CDR3 runs 11 residues. The ends were cut back, 9 bases at V and 3 bases at J, with 8 bases in the middle. The CDR3 here is CAIGGEETQYF. The CDR3 DNA reads as TGTGCCATAGGGGGGGAAGAGACCCAGTACTTC.

J is TRBJ1-6 and V is TRBV30, with D uncertain. V dropped 3 bases and J dropped 6 bases, with 9 bases sitting between them. This CDR3 is built from 13 residues. Looked up from germline, CDR1 is GTSNPN and CDR2 is SVGIG (reference sequence). The CDR3 sequence: CAWSPTLNSPLHF. The CDR3 DNA follows: TGTGCCTGGAGCCCGACGCTTAATTCACCCCTCCACTTT.

The rearrangement links TRBV4-1 to TRBJ2-7; D is tentatively TRBD1 or TRBD2 (5 bases each). The V gene lost 1 base and the J gene lost 3 bases, with 16 bases spanning the gap. Per the germline V gene, CDR1 is MGHRA and CDR2 is YSYEKL. The CDR3 length is 16 residues. The CDR3 DNA is TGCGCCAGCAGCCAAGTACCGGGGCTTACTTACTACGAGCAGTACTTC. This translates into CASSQVPGLTYYEQYF.

This chain connects TRBV29-1 to TRBJ1-2; possibly TRBD1 for D (5 bases). The germline gives CDR1 SQVTM, CDR2 ANQGSEA. Trimming removed 7 bases from V and 2 bases from J, with 20 bases in between. This CDR3 has 15 amino acids. DNA of the CDR3: TGCAGCGCCCCCGCCAGTGGACACGGGAACTATGGCTACACCTTC. Encoded protein: CSAPASGHGNYGYTF.